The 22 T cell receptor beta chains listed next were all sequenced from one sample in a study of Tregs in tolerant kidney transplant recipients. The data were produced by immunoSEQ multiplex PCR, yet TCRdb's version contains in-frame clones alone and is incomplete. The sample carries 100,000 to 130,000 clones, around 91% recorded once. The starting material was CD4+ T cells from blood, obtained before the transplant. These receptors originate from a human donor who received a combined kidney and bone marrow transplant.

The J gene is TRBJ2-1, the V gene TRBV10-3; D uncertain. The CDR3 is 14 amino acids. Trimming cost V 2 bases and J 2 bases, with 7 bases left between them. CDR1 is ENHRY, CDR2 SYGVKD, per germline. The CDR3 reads CAISENAAYNEQFF. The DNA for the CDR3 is TGTGCCATCAGTGAGAATGCGGCCTACAATGAGCAGTTCTTC.

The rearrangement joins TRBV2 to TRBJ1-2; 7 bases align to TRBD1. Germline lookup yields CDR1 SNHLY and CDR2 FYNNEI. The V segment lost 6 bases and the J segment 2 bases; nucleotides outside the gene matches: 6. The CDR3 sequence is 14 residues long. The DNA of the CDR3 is TGTGCCAGCAGGGATGGGACAGCGAACTATGGCTACACCTTC. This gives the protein CASRDGTANYGYTF.

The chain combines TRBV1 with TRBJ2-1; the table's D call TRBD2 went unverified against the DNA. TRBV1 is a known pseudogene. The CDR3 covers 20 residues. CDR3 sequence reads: CTSSLHAGGGKKPSYNEQFF. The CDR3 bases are TGCACCAGCAGCCTACATGCTGGGGGGGGAAAAAAACCCTCCTACAATGAGCAGTTCTTC.

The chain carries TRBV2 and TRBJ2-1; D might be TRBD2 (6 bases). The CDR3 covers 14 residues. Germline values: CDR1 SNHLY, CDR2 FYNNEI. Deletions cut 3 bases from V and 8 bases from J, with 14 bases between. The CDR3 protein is CASSEMTSIHEQFF. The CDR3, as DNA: TGTGCCAGCAGTGAGATGACTAGTATTCATGAGCAGTTCTTC.

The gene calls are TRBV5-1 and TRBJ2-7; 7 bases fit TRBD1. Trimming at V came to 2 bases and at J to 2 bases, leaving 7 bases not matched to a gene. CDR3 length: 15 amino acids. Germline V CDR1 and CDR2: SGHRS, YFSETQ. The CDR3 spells CASSFDRDNPYEQYF. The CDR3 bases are TGCGCCAGCAGCTTCGACAGGGATAATCCCTACGAGCAGTACTTC.

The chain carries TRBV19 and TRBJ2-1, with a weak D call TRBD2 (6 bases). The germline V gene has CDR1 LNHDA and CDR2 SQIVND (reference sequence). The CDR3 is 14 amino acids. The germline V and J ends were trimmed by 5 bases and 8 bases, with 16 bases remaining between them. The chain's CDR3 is CASSPQTSPHEQFF. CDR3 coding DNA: TGTGCCAGTAGTCCACAGACTAGTCCGCATGAGCAGTTCTTC.

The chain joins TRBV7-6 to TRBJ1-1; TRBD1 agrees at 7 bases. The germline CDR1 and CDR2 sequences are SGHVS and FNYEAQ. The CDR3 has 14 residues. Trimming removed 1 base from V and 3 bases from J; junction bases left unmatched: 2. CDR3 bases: TGTGCCAGCAGCTTAGGAGGGGGCGACACTGAAGCTTTCTTT. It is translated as CASSLGGGDTEAFF. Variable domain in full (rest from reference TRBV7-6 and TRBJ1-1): GAGVSQSPRYKVTKRGQDVALRCDPISGHVSLYWYRQALGQGPEFLTYFNYEAQQDKSGLPNDRFSAERPEGSISTLTIQRTEQRDSAMYRCASSLGGGDTEAFFGQGTRLTVV.

The CDR3 bases are TGTGCCAGCAGCCTCTGGGAGGGGAGAGAGACCCAGTACTTC. Translating it yields CASSLWEGRETQYF. The chain is built from TRBV7-9 and TRBJ2-5; 7 positions agree with TRBD2. V shed 5 bases and J 4 bases; nucleotides not matched to a gene: 7. The CDR3 spans 14 residues. Germline loops: CDR1 SEHNR, CDR2 FQNEAQ (reference sequence).

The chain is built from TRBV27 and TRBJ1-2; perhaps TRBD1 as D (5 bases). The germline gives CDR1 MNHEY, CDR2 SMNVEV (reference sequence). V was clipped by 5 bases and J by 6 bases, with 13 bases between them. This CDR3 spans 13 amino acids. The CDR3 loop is CASSPNGGDGYTF. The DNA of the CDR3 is TGTGCCAGCAGTCCAAACGGGGGTGATGGCTACACCTTC.

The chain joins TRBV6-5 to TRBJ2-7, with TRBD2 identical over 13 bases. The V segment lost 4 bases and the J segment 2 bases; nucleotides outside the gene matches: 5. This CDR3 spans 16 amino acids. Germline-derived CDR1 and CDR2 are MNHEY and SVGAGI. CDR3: CASSSMGLAGTYEQYF. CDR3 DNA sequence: TGTGCCAGCAGTTCGATGGGACTAGCGGGAACCTACGAGCAGTACTTC.

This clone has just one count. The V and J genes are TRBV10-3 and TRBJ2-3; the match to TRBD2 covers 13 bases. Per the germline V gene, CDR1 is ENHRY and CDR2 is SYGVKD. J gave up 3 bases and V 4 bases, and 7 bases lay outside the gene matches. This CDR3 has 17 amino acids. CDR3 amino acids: CAISAYLTSGGTDTQYF. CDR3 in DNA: TGTGCCATCAGTGCTTACCTGACTAGCGGGGGGACAGATACGCAGTATTTT.

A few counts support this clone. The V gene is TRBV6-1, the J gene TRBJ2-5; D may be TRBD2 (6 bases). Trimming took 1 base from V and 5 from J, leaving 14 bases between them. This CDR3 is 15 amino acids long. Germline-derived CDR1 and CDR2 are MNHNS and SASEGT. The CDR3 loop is CASSEGGVGHETQYF. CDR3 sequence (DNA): TGTGCCAGCAGTGAAGGGGGGGTCGGCCATGAGACCCAGTACTTC.

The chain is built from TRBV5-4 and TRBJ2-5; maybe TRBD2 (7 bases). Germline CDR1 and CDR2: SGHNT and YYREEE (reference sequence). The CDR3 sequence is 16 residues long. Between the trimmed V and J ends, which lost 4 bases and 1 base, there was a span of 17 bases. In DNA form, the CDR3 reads TGTGCCAGCAGCCCTGGAGGGGGGGGCGCCCAAGAGACCCAGTACTTC. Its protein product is CASSPGGGGAQETQYF.

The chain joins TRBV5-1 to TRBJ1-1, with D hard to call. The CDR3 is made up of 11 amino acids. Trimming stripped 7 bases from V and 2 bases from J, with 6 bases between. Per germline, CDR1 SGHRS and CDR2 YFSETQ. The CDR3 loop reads CASSLNTEAFF. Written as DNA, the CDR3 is TGCGCCAGCTCTTTAAACACTGAAGCTTTCTTT.

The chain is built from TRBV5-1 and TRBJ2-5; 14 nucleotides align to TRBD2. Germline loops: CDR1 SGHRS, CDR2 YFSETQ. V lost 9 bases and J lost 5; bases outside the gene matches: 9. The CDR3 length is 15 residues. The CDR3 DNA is TGCGCCACCGCGACTAGCGGGGGGGCCTGGGAGACCCAGTACTTC. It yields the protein CATATSGGAWETQYF. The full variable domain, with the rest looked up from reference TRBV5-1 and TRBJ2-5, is KAGVTQTPRYLIKTRGQQVTLSCSPISGHRSVSWYQQTPGQGLQFLFEYFSETQRNKGNFPGRFSGRQFSNSRSEMNVSTLELGDSALYLCATATSGGAWETQYFGPGTRLLVL.

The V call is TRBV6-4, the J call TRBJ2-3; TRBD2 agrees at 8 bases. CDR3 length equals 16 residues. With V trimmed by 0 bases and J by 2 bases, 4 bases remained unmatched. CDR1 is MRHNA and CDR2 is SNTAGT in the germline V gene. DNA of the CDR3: TGTGCCAGCAGTGACTCAACTAGCGGATACACAGATACGCAGTATTTT. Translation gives CASSDSTSGYTDTQYF.

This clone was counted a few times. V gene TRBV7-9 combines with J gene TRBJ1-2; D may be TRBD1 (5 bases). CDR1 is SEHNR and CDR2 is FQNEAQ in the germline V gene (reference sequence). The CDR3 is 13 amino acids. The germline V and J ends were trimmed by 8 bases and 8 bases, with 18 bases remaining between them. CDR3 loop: CASPQGGAQGYTF. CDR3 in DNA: TGTGCCAGCCCTCAAGGAGGGGCGCAGGGCTACACCTTC. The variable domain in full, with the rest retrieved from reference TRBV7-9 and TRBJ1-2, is DTGVSQNPRHKITKRGQNVTFRCDPISEHNRLYWYRQTLGQGPEFLTYFQNEAQLEKSRLLSDRFSAERPKGSFSTLEIQRTEQGDSAMYLCASPQGGAQGYTFGSGTRLTVV.

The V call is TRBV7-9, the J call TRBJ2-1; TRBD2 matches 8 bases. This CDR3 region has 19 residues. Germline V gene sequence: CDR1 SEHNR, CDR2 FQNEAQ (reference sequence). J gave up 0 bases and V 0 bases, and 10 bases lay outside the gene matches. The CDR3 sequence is CASSLAQGLAVISYNEQFF. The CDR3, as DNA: TGTGCCAGCAGCTTAGCGCAAGGACTAGCTGTGATCTCCTACAATGAGCAGTTCTTC.

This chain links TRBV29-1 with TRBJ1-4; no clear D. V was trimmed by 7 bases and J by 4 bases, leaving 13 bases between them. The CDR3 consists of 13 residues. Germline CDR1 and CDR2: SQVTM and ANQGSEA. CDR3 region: CSGGGGNNEKLFF. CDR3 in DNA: TGCAGCGGTGGTGGAGGGAATAATGAAAAACTGTTTTTT.

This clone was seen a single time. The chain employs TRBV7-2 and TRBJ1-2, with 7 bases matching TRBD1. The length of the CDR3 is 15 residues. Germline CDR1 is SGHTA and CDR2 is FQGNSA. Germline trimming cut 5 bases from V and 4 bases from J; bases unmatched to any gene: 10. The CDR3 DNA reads TGTGCCAGCAGCCCCGCGCCGGCAGGGGGCTATGGCTACACCTTC. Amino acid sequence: CASSPAPAGGYGYTF.

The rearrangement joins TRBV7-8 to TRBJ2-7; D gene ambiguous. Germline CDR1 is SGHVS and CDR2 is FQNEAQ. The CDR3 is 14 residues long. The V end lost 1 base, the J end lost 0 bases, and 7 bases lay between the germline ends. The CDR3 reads CASSLVRGSYEQYF. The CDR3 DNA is TGTGCCAGCAGCTTAGTTAGAGGCTCCTACGAGCAGTACTTC.

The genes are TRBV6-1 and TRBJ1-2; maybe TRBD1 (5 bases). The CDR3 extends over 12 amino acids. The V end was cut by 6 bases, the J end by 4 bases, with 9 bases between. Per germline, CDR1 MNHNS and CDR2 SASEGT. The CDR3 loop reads CASRRQTYGYTF. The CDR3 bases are TGTGCCAGCAGGAGACAGACCTATGGCTACACCTTC.